Given below is one T cell receptor (beta chain) in context. Its antigen is unidentified. Only in-frame clones appear in the TCRdb table, and some are missing; sequencing was by immunoSEQ multiplex PCR. The data contain over 95,000 clones, about 88% of them seen just once; the ten biggest clones take up 13% to 15%. The data belong to a study of T cell responses to AZD1222 COVID-19 vaccine. Study results and caveats: Repertoires were obtained solely post-peak T cell response. Dominant CD4 TCR responses targeted spike regions 160-218 and 743-854.

The ends lost 4 bases at V and 5 bases at J; junction bases unmatched: 6. The CDR3 is made up of 14 amino acids. CDR1 and CDR2 (germline): SEHNR, FQNEAQ (reference sequence). Here the sequenced sample was peripheral blood, taken 28 days after the second AZD1222 dose. V gene TRBV7-9 combines with J gene TRBJ2-5; TRBD1 matches at 8 bases. The clonotype was recovered from an adult who received the AZD1222 COVID-19 vaccine. The CDR3: CASSSTGGRETQYF. Here the CDR3 DNA reads TGTGCCAGCAGCTCAACAGGGGGACGGGAGACCCAGTACTTC.